A selection of T cell receptor beta chains follows, all from one sample in a study of cytomegalovirus exposure and HLA in healthy donors. Assay: immunoSEQ multiplex PCR; the TCRdb copy retains only in-frame clones and omits some. The table has 150,000 to 200,000 clones, about nine tenths seen once. The sample consisted of PBMCs. Receptor source: a man aged 18 to 29 in good health and CMV-seropositive. The conserved cysteine and the conserved F or W are not part of the CDR3 here. Fields, in order: V gene, CDR3 protein.

V: TRBV5-4; CDR3: ASSRQGSGNYGYT
V: TRBV4-1; CDR3: ASSQGPGSGNTIY
V: TRBV28; CDR3: ASSPPGATNEKLF
V: TRBV2; CDR3: ASSDQRDSYGYT
V: TRBV27; CDR3: ASSLGGRAEAF
V: TRBV5-1; CDR3: ASSFGRVGSPLH
V: TRBV5-1; CDR3: ASSLNRDTQY
V: TRBV4-1; CDR3: ASSQRRGISQPQH
V: TRBV7-6; CDR3: ASSLEAGRGNTIY
V: TRBV7-2; CDR3: ASSWGGGQPQH
V: TRBV6-1; CDR3: ASSEVPVAGATYEQY
V: TRBV7-2; CDR3: ASSLLPGQGDGYT
V: TRBV6-5; CDR3: ASSLAGSGYT
V: TRBV23-1; CDR3: ANQPGTLSNEQF
V: TRBV5-6; CDR3: ASSFQTGGYEQY
V: TRBV27; CDR3: ASSSQGVGRAGYT
V: TRBV7-9; CDR3: ASSSDRGGGLF
V: TRBV30; CDR3: AWSPPRLSPNQPQH
V: TRBV7-8; CDR3: ASSSRTGSDYGYT
V: TRBV28; CDR3: ASSSWKGDYEQY
V: TRBV9; CDR3: ASSTPTSGDPNEQF
V: TRBV6-6; CDR3: ASSYSFQAYYGYT
V: TRBV4-1; CDR3: ASSQVGGRNTEAF
V: TRBV9; CDR3: ASSAGEIYGYT
V: TRBV7-6; CDR3: ASSLGPGTQETQY
V: TRBV13; CDR3: ASSLAGAPEAF
V: TRBV7-9; CDR3: ASSLVAGVEAF
V: TRBV11-1; CDR3: ASSPVAGGLGEQF
V: TRBV7-8; CDR3: ASSSGSLGANQPQH
V: TRBV9; CDR3: ASSGRDRDRNTIY
V: TRBV5-1; CDR3: ASSLGGEQF
V: TRBV19; CDR3: ASRETGNTGELF
V: TRBV7-6; CDR3: ASSSSPGLRYEQY
V: TRBV4-2; CDR3: ASSHTWGPRGGGTGELF
V: TRBV5-1; CDR3: ASSLGRDIAGLYEQY
V: TRBV19; CDR3: ASSILGQGGTEAF
V: TRBV5-1; CDR3: ASSLGGTGELF
V: TRBV5-1; CDR3: ASSLATTGGFTDTQY